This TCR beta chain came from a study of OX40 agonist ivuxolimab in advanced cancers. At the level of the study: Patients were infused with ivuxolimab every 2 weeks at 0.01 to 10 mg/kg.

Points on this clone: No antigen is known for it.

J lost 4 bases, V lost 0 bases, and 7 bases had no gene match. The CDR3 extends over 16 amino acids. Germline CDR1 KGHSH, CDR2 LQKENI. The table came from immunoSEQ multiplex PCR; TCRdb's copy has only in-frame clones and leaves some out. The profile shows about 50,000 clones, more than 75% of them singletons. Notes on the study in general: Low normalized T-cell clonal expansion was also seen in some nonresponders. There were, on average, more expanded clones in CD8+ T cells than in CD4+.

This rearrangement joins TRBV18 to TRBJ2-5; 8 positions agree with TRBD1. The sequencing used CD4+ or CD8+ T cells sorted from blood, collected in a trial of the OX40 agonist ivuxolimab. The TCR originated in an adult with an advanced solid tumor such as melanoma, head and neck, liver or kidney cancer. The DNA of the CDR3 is TGTGCCAGCTCACCACCAGGCGGACAGGGAGGAGAGACCCAGTACTTC. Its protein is CASSPPGGQGGETQYF.